This TCR beta chain is drawn from a study of blood T cells in healthy people across ages. This CDR3 region has 16 residues. V lost 1 base and J lost 1, with 14 bases in between. Germline CDR1 LGHDT, CDR2 YNNKEL (reference sequence). General study findings and limits: Measured against age, TCR beta diversity per million T cells decreased in a roughly linear manner. Diversity was higher, and naive CD4+ cells more numerous, in long-lived donors than in aged donors.

Comments on this clonotype: Its antigen is currently unknown.

The study recruited healthy Caucasian donors from Russia who were aged roughly 6 to 90. PCR was performed a second time for 7 to 11 cycles using a sample-barcoded 5' primer and a J-beta primer mix. Each CDR3 protein is one row after TCRdb ran MiXCR on the 5' RACE reads. This table holds roughly 1.4 million distinct CDR3 sequences, almost 60% found once. This receptor was taken from a man in his late teens or twenties in good health. The V and J genes are TRBV3-1 and TRBJ2-7; D gene uncertain. The source material was blood. The CDR3 reads CASSQGPHPSSYEQYF. CDR3 sequence (DNA): TGTGCCAGCAGCCAAGGTCCCCACCCTTCTTCCTACGAGCAGTACTTC.